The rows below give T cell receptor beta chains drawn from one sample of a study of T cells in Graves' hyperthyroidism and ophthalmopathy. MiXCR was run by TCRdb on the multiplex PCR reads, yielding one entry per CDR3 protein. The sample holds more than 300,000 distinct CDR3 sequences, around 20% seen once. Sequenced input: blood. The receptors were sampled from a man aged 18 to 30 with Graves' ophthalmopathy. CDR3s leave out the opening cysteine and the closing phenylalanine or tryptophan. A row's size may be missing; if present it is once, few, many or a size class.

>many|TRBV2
ASSLAGGYEQF
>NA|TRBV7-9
ASSNRQSLTGELF
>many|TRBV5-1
ASRQQGYTEAF
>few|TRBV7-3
ASSIERGGLNNEQF
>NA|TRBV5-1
ASSVTGGWEKLF
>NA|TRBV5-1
ASMTSGGADTQY
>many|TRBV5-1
ASSSTGLGYT
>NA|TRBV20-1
SARDRGLLRTNEKLF
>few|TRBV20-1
SAPSRGGRNEQF
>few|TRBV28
ASSQGGVSQPQH
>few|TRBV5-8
ASTAIPSGEQY
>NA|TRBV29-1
SVGTTGNTIY
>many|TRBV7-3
ASSPGTGGFYEQY
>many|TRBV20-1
SARAGTGLINQPQH
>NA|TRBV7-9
ASSESSGAGELF
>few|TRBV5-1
ASSLARGLGEQY
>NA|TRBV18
ASSAGQGVAQPQH
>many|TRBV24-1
ATSAVTGVEQY
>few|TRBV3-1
ASSPYTQSDYGYT
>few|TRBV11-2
ASSETGVSNQPQH
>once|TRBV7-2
ASSLGLRVAF
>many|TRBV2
ASSEAGTQETQY
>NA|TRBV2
ASSDIGNNQPQH
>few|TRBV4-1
ASSQEVIGAYEQY
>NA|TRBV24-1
ATSDADRAPPGYT
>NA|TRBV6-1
ASSEYKTSGGTDTQY
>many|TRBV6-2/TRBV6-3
ASSSVRGGTYEQY
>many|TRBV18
ASSLGQGNNEQF